Listed here are 6 T cell receptor beta chains from one sample, sequenced in a study of T cell responses to AZD1222 COVID-19 vaccine. Sequencing was performed with immunoSEQ multiplex PCR; in TCRdb, only in-frame clones are kept and a portion is missing. The sample includes 120,000 to 150,000 clones, 93% seen only once; the top ten take over 0.9%. Sequencing used peripheral blood, obtained on day 0 of MenACWY control vaccination. These TCRs come from an adult in good health.

The genes are TRBV10-2 and TRBJ2-3, with no clear D. Germline CDR1 and CDR2: WSHSY and SAAADI. V lost 8 bases and J lost 3, with 15 bases in between. CDR3 size: 14 residues. The CDR3 DNA reads TGCGCCAGCCTCAACCGTGGGGTAACAGATACGCAGTATTTT. Amino acids: CASLNRGVTDTQYF.

The chain has TRBV2 and TRBJ1-4; D gene ambiguous. CDR1 is SNHLY and CDR2 is FYNNEI in the germline V gene. CDR3 length equals 15 residues. V gave up 3 bases and J gave up 7 bases, with 15 bases separating them. The CDR3 sequence is CASSDERPGGEKLFF. The DNA of the CDR3 is TGTGCCAGCAGTGATGAAAGACCCGGCGGTGAAAAACTGTTTTTT.

This chain joins TRBV5-1 and TRBJ1-4, with D unresolved. Trimming cost V 0 bases and J 3 bases, with 6 bases left between them. Germline CDR1 SGHRS, CDR2 YFSETQ. This CDR3 has 14 amino acids. In DNA form, the CDR3 reads TGCGCCAGCAGCTTGGGGACGGCTAATGAAAAACTGTTTTTT. As protein: CASSLGTANEKLFF. Full variable domain (missing parts from reference TRBV5-1 and TRBJ1-4): KAGVTQTPRYLIKTRGQQVTLSCSPISGHRSVSWYQQTPGQGLQFLFEYFSETQRNKGNFPGRFSGRQFSNSRSEMNVSTLELGDSALYLCASSLGTANEKLFFGSGTQLSVL.

The rearrangement joins TRBV13 to TRBJ1-6; D not certain. The germline gives CDR1 PRHDT, CDR2 FYEKMQ (reference sequence). V was pared by 7 bases and J by 7 bases, with 11 bases between. The CDR3 consists of 13 residues. CDR3 sequence reads: CASKAGLNSPLHF. The CDR3 DNA reads as TGTGCCAGCAAGGCAGGATTAAATTCACCCCTCCACTTT.

The rearrangement joins TRBV5-1 to TRBJ1-2, with no clear D. V was shortened by 5 bases and J by 7 bases, with 12 bases between the two germline ends. The CDR3 loop spans 12 amino acids. The germline gives CDR1 SGHRS, CDR2 YFSETQ. Here the CDR3 reads CASRELKGGYTF. The CDR3 coding sequence is TGCGCCAGCAGAGAATTGAAGGGTGGCTACACCTTC.

This chain connects TRBV7-9 to TRBJ1-1, with D maybe TRBD1 (5 bases). Trimming shortened V by 7 bases and J by 1 base, and 13 bases separated the two germline ends. Germline V gene sequence: CDR1 SEHNR, CDR2 FQNEAQ (reference sequence). This CDR3 has 14 amino acids. This CDR3 is CASTLGGWNTEAFF. The CDR3 nucleotides are TGTGCCAGCACGCTGGGGGGATGGAACACTGAAGCTTTCTTT.